These T cell receptor beta chains were read from a single sample in a study of cytomegalovirus exposure and HLA in healthy donors. This table comes from immunoSEQ multiplex PCR, and its TCRdb copy is limited to in-frame clones, with some not included. The data contain roughly 250,000 clones, 80% of them singletons. The sample taken for sequencing was PBMCs. The receptors stem from a girl under 10 years old in good health and CMV-seronegative. The CDR3 runs from the conserved cysteine through the conserved F or W. D genes are given only for firm matches. The size of a clone is reported for some rows only, either as once, few or many, or as a class for expanded clones.

clone size: -
V gene: TRBV9
D gene: -
J gene: TRBJ1-2
CDR3 DNA: TGTGCCAGCAGCACGGGAATCTTTGAAGGTGGCTACACCTTC
CDR3 protein: CASSTGIFEGGYTF

clone size: -
V gene: TRBV9
D gene: TRBD1
J gene: TRBJ2-3
CDR3 DNA: TGTGCCAGCAGCGTACTATCCGCAGGGGGCGCAACAGATACGCAGTATTTT
CDR3 protein: CASSVLSAGGATDTQYF

clone size: -
V gene: TRBV7-8
D gene: -
J gene: TRBJ1-6
CDR3 DNA: TGTGCCAGCAGCTCTCGGGGACTCCTTGATAATTCACCCCTCCACTTT
CDR3 protein: CASSSRGLLDNSPLHF

clone size: -
V gene: TRBV7-8
D gene: TRBD2
J gene: TRBJ2-7
CDR3 DNA: TGTGCCAGCAGCAGCGCGGGAGTTTTCGCGGTCGAGCAGTACTTC
CDR3 protein: CASSSAGVFAVEQYF

clone size: once
V gene: TRBV5-4
D gene: TRBD2
J gene: TRBJ2-2
CDR3 DNA: TGTGCCAGCAGCTTGGACGGGGGGGCCGGGGAGCTGTTTTTT
CDR3 protein: CASSLDGGAGELFF

clone size: -
V gene: TRBV9
D gene: TRBD1
J gene: TRBJ2-1
CDR3 DNA: TGTGCCAGCAGCGGGGACAGCTACAATGAGCAGTTCTTC
CDR3 protein: CASSGDSYNEQFF

clone size: -
V gene: TRBV7-9
D gene: -
J gene: TRBJ1-2
CDR3 DNA: TGTGCCAGCAGCCCAGACAGGACGGACTATGGCTACACCTTC
CDR3 protein: CASSPDRTDYGYTF

clone size: -
V gene: TRBV5-5
D gene: TRBD2
J gene: TRBJ2-2
CDR3 DNA: TGTGCCAGCAGCTCCGGACTAGCGGGAGTCCCCGGGGAGCTGTTTTTT
CDR3 protein: CASSSGLAGVPGELFF

clone size: -
V gene: TRBV2
D gene: -
J gene: TRBJ1-2
CDR3 DNA: TGTGCCAGCAGTGAAGCGCGAGGAAATTGGTATGGCTACACCTTC
CDR3 protein: CASSEARGNWYGYTF

clone size: -
V gene: TRBV7-9
D gene: TRBD1
J gene: TRBJ1-2
CDR3 DNA: TGTTCCAGCAGCTTTAGAAGGGGCCCAGGGGGCGTCCGTGAGGACGGCTACACCTTC
CDR3 protein: CSSSFRRGPGGVREDGYTF

clone size: -
V gene: TRBV19
D gene: -
J gene: TRBJ1-1
CDR3 DNA: TGTGCCAGTAGTATAGATTCGCGGCGGAAGAACACTGAAGCTTTCTTT
CDR3 protein: CASSIDSRRKNTEAFF

clone size: -
V gene: TRBV6-1
D gene: -
J gene: TRBJ1-5
CDR3 DNA: TGTGCCAGCAGTGACCAGGGCAGGGGAAGGCAGCCCCAGCATTTT
CDR3 protein: CASSDQGRGRQPQHF

clone size: -
V gene: TRBV11-2
D gene: -
J gene: TRBJ2-5
CDR3 DNA: TGTGCCAGCAGCCCGGGCAGGGCGGGCAGGGGGCGGGGGGAGACCCAGTACTTC
CDR3 protein: CASSPGRAGRGRGETQYF

clone size: -
V gene: TRBV6-5
D gene: -
J gene: TRBJ2-5
CDR3 DNA: TGTGCCAGCAGTTACACAACAGGAACCCAAGAGACCCAGTACTTC
CDR3 protein: CASSYTTGTQETQYF

clone size: -
V gene: TRBV2
D gene: TRBD1
J gene: TRBJ2-2
CDR3 DNA: TGTGCCAGCAGGTCGACAGGGCGAAACACCGGGGAGCTGTTTTTT
CDR3 protein: CASRSTGRNTGELFF

clone size: -
V gene: TRBV25-1
D gene: -
J gene: TRBJ2-7
CDR3 DNA: TGTGCCAGCAGTGGCGACAGCTCCTACGAGCAGTACTTC
CDR3 protein: CASSGDSSYEQYF

clone size: -
V gene: TRBV29-1
D gene: -
J gene: TRBJ1-1
CDR3 DNA: TGCAGCGTTGAACGAAACAGGGTAGCTTTCTTT
CDR3 protein: CSVERNRVAFF

clone size: -
V gene: TRBV5-1
D gene: -
J gene: TRBJ2-7
CDR3 DNA: TGCGCCAGCAGCTCCTCGTCCTACTACGAGCAGTACTTC
CDR3 protein: CASSSSSYYEQYF

clone size: few
V gene: TRBV5-1
D gene: TRBD2
J gene: TRBJ2-1
CDR3 DNA: TGCGCCAGCAGCGTACGGGGGGGGCGTGAGCAGTTCTTC
CDR3 protein: CASSVRGGREQFF

clone size: -
V gene: TRBV7-8
D gene: TRBD1
J gene: TRBJ1-2
CDR3 DNA: TGTGCCAGCAGCCGCAGACAGGGGGTAGCTAACTATGGCTACACCTTC
CDR3 protein: CASSRRQGVANYGYTF

clone size: -
V gene: TRBV5-1
D gene: TRBD1
J gene: TRBJ2-5
CDR3 DNA: TGCGCCAGCAGCTGGACAGGCTATGAGACCCAGTACTTC
CDR3 protein: CASSWTGYETQYF

clone size: -
V gene: TRBV6-5
D gene: -
J gene: TRBJ2-3
CDR3 DNA: TGTGCCAGCAGTTACGGTACTACCGAGGGTTCAGATACGCAGTATTTT
CDR3 protein: CASSYGTTEGSDTQYF

clone size: -
V gene: TRBV29-1
D gene: -
J gene: TRBJ2-1
CDR3 DNA: TGCAGCGTAGAGGATCAGGGGTCCCACAATGAGCAGTTCTTC
CDR3 protein: CSVEDQGSHNEQFF

clone size: -
V gene: TRBV29-1
D gene: -
J gene: TRBJ2-1
CDR3 DNA: TGCAGCGTTACCCCCCCGTCGGCGGGTGAGCAGTTCTTC
CDR3 protein: CSVTPPSAGEQFF

clone size: -
V gene: TRBV6-6
D gene: -
J gene: TRBJ1-4
CDR3 DNA: TGTGCCAGCAGAGGCAGAACTACAACTAATGAAAAACTGTTTTTT
CDR3 protein: CASRGRTTTNEKLFF

clone size: -
V gene: TRBV2
D gene: -
J gene: TRBJ2-3
CDR3 DNA: TGTGCCAGCGTCGACAGAAACACAGATACGCAGTATTTT
CDR3 protein: CASVDRNTDTQYF

clone size: -
V gene: TRBV7-9
D gene: -
J gene: TRBJ2-5
CDR3 DNA: TGTGCCAGCAGCTCCTCCCGGTGGAGGGGGCTGGAGACCCAGTACTTC
CDR3 protein: CASSSSRWRGLETQYF

clone size: -
V gene: TRBV4-1
D gene: -
J gene: TRBJ2-2
CDR3 DNA: TGCGCCAGCAGCCGGGGGACGGGAGCCGGGGAGCTGTTTTTT
CDR3 protein: CASSRGTGAGELFF

clone size: -
V gene: TRBV6-5
D gene: -
J gene: TRBJ2-7
CDR3 DNA: TGTGCCAGCAGTGCGGGGACTTACGAGCAGTACTTC
CDR3 protein: CASSAGTYEQYF

clone size: -
V gene: TRBV19
D gene: TRBD1
J gene: TRBJ1-6
CDR3 DNA: TGTGCCAGTGGGGACAGGGGGCTTTCACCCCTCCACTTT
CDR3 protein: CASGDRGLSPLHF

clone size: -
V gene: TRBV29-1
D gene: TRBD1
J gene: TRBJ2-5
CDR3 DNA: TGCAGCGTTACAGGGGGGTTTTATGGGGTTGACCAGTACTTC
CDR3 protein: CSVTGGFYGVDQYF

clone size: -
V gene: TRBV18
D gene: -
J gene: TRBJ1-3
CDR3 DNA: TGTGCCAGCTCACCAACCGGTTTTGGAAACACCATATATTTT
CDR3 protein: CASSPTGFGNTIYF

clone size: -
V gene: TRBV6-1
D gene: TRBD1
J gene: TRBJ1-3
CDR3 DNA: TGTGCCAGCAGTGTAAGACCGGGACAGGGGATCTCTGGAAACACCATATATTTT
CDR3 protein: CASSVRPGQGISGNTIYF

clone size: -
V gene: TRBV18
D gene: TRBD1
J gene: TRBJ1-1
CDR3 DNA: TGTGCCAGCTCACCTCTTCAGGGGGCTGAAAACACTGAAGCTTTCTTT
CDR3 protein: CASSPLQGAENTEAFF

clone size: -
V gene: TRBV10-3
D gene: -
J gene: TRBJ2-5
CDR3 DNA: TGTGCCATCAGCGGGACATCTCAAGAGACCCAGTACTTC
CDR3 protein: CAISGTSQETQYF

clone size: once
V gene: TRBV30
D gene: -
J gene: TRBJ1-6
CDR3 DNA: TGTGCCTGGAGCCCCCCGGGACATTCAAGATCACCCCTCCACTTT
CDR3 protein: CAWSPPGHSRSPLHF

clone size: -
V gene: TRBV28
D gene: TRBD2
J gene: TRBJ2-1
CDR3 DNA: TGTGCCAGTAGGGCGGGGGTTGCGTACAATGAGCAGTTCTTC
CDR3 protein: CASRAGVAYNEQFF

clone size: -
V gene: TRBV10-2
D gene: TRBD1
J gene: TRBJ2-2
CDR3 DNA: TGCGCCAGAGGACAGGGTGGCACCGGGGAGCTGTTTTTT
CDR3 protein: CARGQGGTGELFF

clone size: -
V gene: TRBV9
D gene: -
J gene: TRBJ1-6
CDR3 DNA: TGTGCCAGCAGCGTAGATCAGGGCACCTATAATTCACCCCTCCACTTT
CDR3 protein: CASSVDQGTYNSPLHF

clone size: -
V gene: TRBV6-1
D gene: TRBD2
J gene: TRBJ2-1
CDR3 DNA: TGTGCCAGCAGTGAAGGTAGCGGGGGGGGTAGTGAGCAGTTCTTC
CDR3 protein: CASSEGSGGGSEQFF

clone size: -
V gene: TRBV7-6
D gene: -
J gene: TRBJ1-2
CDR3 DNA: TGTGCCAGCAGCTCAGGACCCGACAGACCTTATGGCTACACCTTC
CDR3 protein: CASSSGPDRPYGYTF

clone size: -
V gene: TRBV28
D gene: -
J gene: TRBJ1-4
CDR3 DNA: TGTGCCAGCAGTTTATTGGTTTCAGGACAAGGGGAAAAACTGTTTTTT
CDR3 protein: CASSLLVSGQGEKLFF

clone size: -
V gene: TRBV19
D gene: TRBD2
J gene: TRBJ2-1
CDR3 DNA: TGTGCCAGTACCCCTAGTCTCATACTAGCGTCCTACGAAGGCAATGAGCAGTTCTTC
CDR3 protein: CASTPSLILASYEGNEQFF

clone size: -
V gene: TRBV4-1
D gene: -
J gene: TRBJ2-1
CDR3 DNA: TGCGCCAGCAGCCCCCCAGAGGAGTTGTACAATGAGCAGTTCTTC
CDR3 protein: CASSPPEELYNEQFF

clone size: -
V gene: TRBV7-8
D gene: TRBD2
J gene: TRBJ2-1
CDR3 DNA: TGTGCCAGCAGCTTATTTAGCGGGGGGGCCTTTGTAGGCTCCTACAATGAGCAGTTCTTC
CDR3 protein: CASSLFSGGAFVGSYNEQFF

clone size: -
V gene: TRBV28
D gene: TRBD2
J gene: TRBJ2-7
CDR3 DNA: TGTGCCAGCAGTGTAACTAGCGGGAGCCACTCCTACGAGCAGTACTTC
CDR3 protein: CASSVTSGSHSYEQYF

clone size: -
V gene: TRBV7-9
D gene: TRBD1
J gene: TRBJ2-1
CDR3 DNA: TGTGCCAGCAGCTCTAAGACAGGGGTCCCATGGAATGAGCAGTTCTTC
CDR3 protein: CASSSKTGVPWNEQFF

clone size: few
V gene: TRBV5-1
D gene: -
J gene: TRBJ1-3
CDR3 DNA: TGCGCCAGCAGCTTGATACCAGATGGAAACACCATATATTTT
CDR3 protein: CASSLIPDGNTIYF

clone size: -
V gene: TRBV6-5
D gene: -
J gene: TRBJ1-1
CDR3 DNA: TGTGCCAGCAGTTACGCAGGGGCCACTGGGGCTTTCTTT
CDR3 protein: CASSYAGATGAFF

clone size: -
V gene: TRBV30
D gene: -
J gene: TRBJ1-5
CDR3 DNA: TGTGCCTGGAGTGTAAACAGGGCAAGGCCCCAGCATTTT
CDR3 protein: CAWSVNRARPQHF

clone size: once
V gene: TRBV5-8
D gene: TRBD2
J gene: TRBJ2-7
CDR3 DNA: TGTGCCAGCAGCAGACCGGGACTAGCGGGAGCGGGGGAGCAGTACTTC
CDR3 protein: CASSRPGLAGAGEQYF

clone size: -
V gene: TRBV9
D gene: TRBD2
J gene: TRBJ2-3
CDR3 DNA: TGTGCCAGCAGCGTAGAGAGCGGGGGGGCCGCAGATACGCAGTATTTT
CDR3 protein: CASSVESGGAADTQYF

clone size: once
V gene: TRBV27
D gene: -
J gene: TRBJ2-1
CDR3 DNA: TGTGCCAGCAGTTTACCCAGAGGCGAGCAGTTCTTC
CDR3 protein: CASSLPRGEQFF

clone size: once
V gene: TRBV11-2
D gene: -
J gene: TRBJ1-5
CDR3 DNA: TGTGCCAGCAGCCAGAGGGGAGGGACCAATCAGCCCCAGCATTTT
CDR3 protein: CASSQRGGTNQPQHF

clone size: once
V gene: TRBV4-1
D gene: TRBD1
J gene: TRBJ1-1
CDR3 DNA: TGCGCCAGCAGCCAAGTGGGGACAGGGGGCGCGGGAACTGAAGCTTTCTTT
CDR3 protein: CASSQVGTGGAGTEAFF

clone size: once
V gene: TRBV7-9
D gene: TRBD1
J gene: TRBJ2-3
CDR3 DNA: TGTGCCAGCAGCCTTAAGACAGGGGCCCCCACCGATACGCAGTATTTT
CDR3 protein: CASSLKTGAPTDTQYF

clone size: -
V gene: TRBV28
D gene: TRBD2
J gene: TRBJ2-7
CDR3 DNA: TGTGCCAGCAGTTTCCGGGGACTAGCGGGAGCCTACGAGCAGTACTTC
CDR3 protein: CASSFRGLAGAYEQYF

clone size: -
V gene: TRBV5-1
D gene: TRBD1
J gene: TRBJ2-5
CDR3 DNA: TGCGCCAGCAGCGGCGACAGGGGGGGGGAGACCCAGTACTTC
CDR3 protein: CASSGDRGGETQYF

clone size: -
V gene: TRBV11-2
D gene: TRBD2
J gene: TRBJ2-7
CDR3 DNA: TGTGCCAGCAGCTTGGTACGGGTGGGACTAGCGAACAGATACGAGCAGTACTTC
CDR3 protein: CASSLVRVGLANRYEQYF